Listed here are 10 T cell receptor beta chains from one sample, sequenced in a study of post-analysis software for immune sequencing data (dated by TCRdb to 2014 to 2015). Their recognized antigens are unknown. Library creation used PCR. TCRdb records Illumina HiSeq 2500 as the sequencer. Unique molecular identifiers were incorporated into TCR beta cDNA libraries to reduce PCR and sequencing biases. TCRdb trimmed the raw reads at Q25, called clones with MiXCR and kept productive beta chains. Every distinct CDR3 protein forms one entry, paired with its most common genes and DNA. A total of 250,000 to 300,000 distinct CDR3 sequences appear in this sample, about 38% of them only once. Around 5.2% of the sample is held by the ten biggest clonotypes. Study-wide findings and limitations: A handful of TRBV segments, including TRBV5-6, TRBV5-1 and TRBV20-1, were significantly more frequent in patients than controls.

Sequenced: blood. The origin of the receptors is a girl under 18 with multiple sclerosis.

This sequence joins TRBV27 and TRBJ2-3, with 9 bases identical to TRBD2. The CDR3 extends over 18 amino acids. CDR1 is MNHEY, CDR2 SMNVEV, per germline (reference sequence). V dropped 4 bases and J dropped 0; count of bases not matched to a gene: 11. The CDR3 here is CASSSLGSGGPSTDTQYF. In DNA form, the CDR3 reads TGTGCCAGCAGTTCCTTGGGTAGCGGGGGTCCTAGCACAGATACGCAGTATTTT.

A remark on this clonotype: One base away lies a much larger clone, so this may be a sequencing read error. V is TRBV12-3 or TRBV12-4 and J is TRBJ2-3; 9 bases map to TRBD2. The CDR3 loop spans 16 amino acids. The CDR3 nucleotides read TGTGCCAGCAGTTTAGGCGATAGCGGGGGCACAGATACGGAGTATTTT. It translates to CASSLGDSGGTDTEYF.

The sample holds many counts of this clonotype. This sequence joins TRBV5-5 and TRBJ1-4; possible D gene TRBD1, 5 bases. There are 13 residues in the CDR3. CDR1 SGHKS and CDR2 YYEKEE come from the germline V gene (reference sequence). The V gene lost 4 bases and the J gene lost 6 bases, with 10 bases spanning the gap. The CDR3 DNA reads TGTGCCAGCAGCCGCTGGGGGGATGAAAAACTGTTTTTT. Translation gives CASSRWGDEKLFF.

This clonotype was observed a single time. V gene TRBV12-3 or TRBV12-4 combines with J gene TRBJ2-7; D unresolved. The germline V and J ends were trimmed by 2 bases and 3 bases, with 8 bases remaining between them. The CDR3 sequence is 13 residues long. This chain's CDR3 is CASSLMAFYEQYF. In DNA, the CDR3 is TGTGCCAGCAGTTTAATGGCATTCTACGAGCAGTACTTC.

This clonotype has at least ten counts. This sequence joins TRBV6-6 and TRBJ2-5; D is unresolved. This CDR3 has 13 amino acids. The germline V and J ends were trimmed by 0 bases and 3 bases, with 5 bases remaining between them. Germline V gene data show CDR1 as MNHNY and CDR2 as SVGAGI (reference sequence). DNA of the CDR3: TGTGCCAGCAGTTACTCCTGGGAAGAGACCCAGTACTTC. It is translated as CASSYSWEETQYF.

This clonotype came up many times. The rearrangement uses TRBV12-3 or TRBV12-4 and TRBJ2-2; 14 positions match TRBD2. V lost 5 bases, J lost 8 bases, and 4 bases stayed unmatched. The CDR3 is 15 amino acids. CDR3 amino acids: CASSPGLAGVGELFF. Written as DNA, the CDR3 is TGTGCCAGCAGTCCGGGACTAGCGGGAGTGGGGGAGCTGTTTTTT.

The V call is TRBV11-3, the J call TRBJ1-1, with 7 positions matching TRBD1. The CDR3 has 16 residues. V was clipped by 1 base and J by 2 bases; unmatched bases: 7. CDR1 is SGHNT, CDR2 YENEEA, per germline. CDR3 nucleotides: TGTGCCAGCAGCTTAGGGCTCAACAGGGGTAACACTGAAGCTTTCTTT. The encoded protein is CASSLGLNRGNTEAFF.

In its sample, this clonotype was seen a few times. The chain links TRBV25-1 to TRBJ1-4; tentative D call: TRBD1 (6 bases). The V end was cut by 5 bases, the J end by 7 bases, with 20 bases between. The CDR3 loop spans 16 amino acids. Germline values: CDR1 MGHDK, CDR2 SYGVNS. The CDR3 sequence: CASSLRGTGPGEKLFF. CDR3 nucleotides: TGTGCCAGCAGTCTTCGGGGCACAGGGCCGGGTGAAAAACTGTTTTTT.

This clonotype was detected ten times or more. The rearrangement joins TRBV25-1 to TRBJ2-3; D gene uncertain. V was pared by 2 bases and J by 7 bases, with 7 bases between. Germline assignment: CDR1 MGHDK and CDR2 SYGVNS. CDR3 length: 12 residues. The CDR3 nucleotides read TGTGCCAGCAGTGAAGGACGGAATACGCAGTATTTT. Translating gives CASSEGRNTQYF.

Comment on this clonotype: This may come from a read error, since a much larger clone is one base off. The chain links TRBV12-3 or TRBV12-4 to TRBJ2-1, with 10 bases aligning to TRBD2. The CDR3 length is 15 residues. V gave up 6 bases and J gave up 6 bases; unmatched junction bases: 8. CDR3 in amino acids: CASRPGTSACNEQFF. The CDR3 DNA reads TGTGCCAGCAGACCCGGGACTAGCGCCTGCAATGAGCAGTTCTTC.